This is a list of T cell receptor beta chains from one sample in a study of cytomegalovirus exposure and HLA in healthy donors. Sequencing was performed with immunoSEQ multiplex PCR; in TCRdb, only in-frame clones are kept and a portion is missing. The sample has 200,000 to 300,000 clones; 84% are singletons. The material sequenced was PBMCs. These receptors were obtained from a woman in her thirties or forties in good health and CMV-seropositive. CDR3s leave out the opening cysteine and the closing phenylalanine or tryptophan. Fields, in order: V gene, J gene, CDR3 protein.

>TRBV28|TRBJ2-7
ASSTADRESHEQY
>TRBV27|TRBJ1-4
ASRPLGQGEKLF
>TRBV4-1|TRBJ2-1
ASSQDLSGRPDEQF
>TRBV11-3|TRBJ2-5
ASSLVGSQETQY
>TRBV4-2|TRBJ2-7
ASSQDMRLAAPSSYEQY
>TRBV11-2|TRBJ2-7
ASSLDRSLYEQY
>TRBV6-5|TRBJ1-6
ASTLAPNLNSPLH
>TRBV4-3|TRBJ1-2
ASSQEDRGDYGYT
>TRBV5-1|TRBJ2-1
ASSQTSGSHNEQF
>TRBV7-9|TRBJ2-5
ASSLSAVPQETQY
>TRBV19|TRBJ2-7
ASRPGTGGSYEQY
>TRBV9|TRBJ2-7
ASSVDADRAYEQY
>TRBV28|TRBJ1-1
ASSQAPNTEAF
>TRBV11-2|TRBJ2-7
ASTNGGPYEQY
>TRBV7-8|TRBJ2-5
ASSADTTLGANQETQY
>TRBV19|TRBJ1-2
ASSIYQGNNYGYT
>TRBV7-9|TRBJ2-1
ASSSGPKRNDEQF
>TRBV28|TRBJ2-7
ASSSSQQGRAYEQY
>TRBV7-2|TRBJ2-5
ASSPNGPPGETQY
>TRBV11-2|TRBJ2-1
ASSAGLAVEQF
>TRBV11-1|TRBJ2-1
ASSLVSAARSNEQF
>TRBV4-2|TRBJ2-5
ASSQVGRAETQY
>TRBV18|TRBJ2-6
ASSLGQGNSGANVLT
>TRBV2|TRBJ1-6
ASRAENNSPLH
>TRBV30|TRBJ1-1
AWSRQGEGTEAF
>TRBV5-4|TRBJ1-3
ASSLGTGRYGNTIY
>TRBV9|TRBJ2-3
ASSARDYNTDTQY
>TRBV28|TRBJ2-1
ASSAGTSGSLGDEQF